Each of the 21 T cell receptor beta chains below was sequenced from the same sample in a study of OX40 agonist ivuxolimab in advanced cancers. Libraries were prepared by immunoSEQ multiplex PCR; TCRdb keeps only in-frame clonotypes and omits some of them. The sample carries around 48,000 clones, approximately 81% recorded once. Sequenced material: CD4+ or CD8+ T cells sorted from blood, taken in a trial of the OX40 agonist ivuxolimab. The origin of the receptors is an adult with an advanced solid tumor such as melanoma, head and neck, liver or kidney cancer.

The V gene is TRBV28, the J gene TRBJ1-4; 7 nucleotides match TRBD1. The CDR3 has 16 amino acids. The V gene's germline CDR1 is MDHEN and CDR2 SYDVKM. V was clipped by 8 bases and J by 11 bases; unmatched bases: 20. CDR3 residues: CASLTPTGFGLVKLFF. In nucleotides, the CDR3 is TGTGCCAGCCTTACACCGACAGGGTTCGGGCTCGTGAAACTGTTTTTT.

The chain joins TRBV19 to TRBJ2-3; a possible D gene is TRBD2 (6 bases). Between the trimmed V and J ends, which lost 4 bases and 2 bases, there was a span of 10 bases. The germline V gene encodes CDR1 LNHDA and CDR2 SQIVND (reference sequence). This CDR3 has 14 residues. The CDR3 sequence is CASSSGISTDTQYF. CDR3 nucleotides: TGTGCCAGTAGTAGCGGGATTTCCACAGATACGCAGTATTTT.

This clone has just a few counts. The chain carries TRBV11-1 and TRBJ2-7, with D perhaps assigned TRBD1 or TRBD2 (5 bases each). The germline V gene has CDR1 SGHAT and CDR2 FQDESV (reference sequence). The CDR3 is 19 amino acids. Trimming stripped 1 base from V and 3 bases from J, with 25 bases between. The CDR3 sequence is CASSLGLAGAGAQDYEQYF. The CDR3 region has the DNA TGTGCCAGCAGCTTAGGTTTGGCGGGCGCCGGGGCCCAAGACTACGAGCAGTACTTC.

This rearrangement joins TRBV28 to TRBJ2-7; D call uncertain. Trimming shortened V by 6 bases and J by 0 bases, and 18 bases separated the two germline ends. The germline V gene has CDR1 MDHEN and CDR2 SYDVKM. This CDR3 is built from 16 residues. The CDR3 DNA reads as TGTGCCAGCAGGATCAAGGGCCCGCGCTTCTCCTACGAGCAGTACTTC. This codes for CASRIKGPRFSYEQYF.

The chain joins TRBV28 to TRBJ1-4; D might be TRBD1 (5 bases). The CDR3 has 15 residues. The germline V and J ends were trimmed by 5 bases and 6 bases, with 16 bases remaining between them. Per germline, CDR1 MDHEN and CDR2 SYDVKM. The CDR3 protein is CASSKGGARDEKLFF. CDR3 bases: TGTGCCAGCAGTAAAGGCGGGGCGCGTGATGAAAAACTGTTTTTT.

The rearrangement joins TRBV13 to TRBJ2-1; 13 bases are shared with TRBD2. V lost 5 bases, J lost 9 bases, and 7 bases stayed unmatched. The CDR3 contains 15 residues. Germline-derived CDR1 and CDR2 are PRHDT and FYEKMQ (reference sequence). The CDR3 DNA sequence: TGTGCCAGCAGCCGAGGGACTAGCGGGACAGGTGAGCAGTTCTTC. This translates into CASSRGTSGTGEQFF.

In nucleotides, the CDR3 is TGTGCCTGGAGTGACCGGGGAGAAAAACTGTTTTTT. It encodes CAWSDRGEKLFF. J is TRBJ1-4 and V is TRBV30; D unresolved. Germline V CDR1 and CDR2: GTSNPN, SVGIG (reference sequence). V gave up 1 base and J gave up 8 bases, with 8 bases separating them. CDR3 length equals 12 residues.

V gene TRBV28 combines with J gene TRBJ1-2; 7 bases are a match to TRBD1. The CDR3 loop spans 15 amino acids. V trimming: 5 bases; J trimming: 5 bases; junction bases outside the gene matches: 11. Looked up from germline, CDR1 is MDHEN and CDR2 is SYDVKM. The CDR3 DNA reads as TGTGCCAGCAGTCCCTTAACAGGGGTGGGATATGGCTACACCTTC. Its translation: CASSPLTGVGYGYTF.

V gene TRBV7-2 combines with J gene TRBJ1-2, with 8 bases that match TRBD1. Germline trimming cut 5 bases from V and 8 bases from J; bases unmatched to any gene: 7. CDR1 and CDR2 (germline): SGHTA, FQGNSA. This CDR3 comprises 13 residues. The CDR3 DNA follows: TGTGCCAGCAGCCAGGGACAGGTTGGAGGCTACACCTTC. Its protein product is CASSQGQVGGYTF. Using reference TRBV7-2 and TRBJ1-2 for the parts outside the CDR3, the full variable domain is GAGVSQSPSNKVTEKGKDVELRCDPISGHTALYWYRQSLGQGLEFLIYFQGNSAPDKSGLPSDRFSAERTGGSVSTLTIQRTQQEDSAVYLCASSQGQVGGYTFGSGTRLTVV.

This clone was picked up a small number of times. The chain is built from TRBV28 and TRBJ2-6; D unclear. The CDR3 extends over 15 amino acids. Trimming pared 3 bases from V and 0 bases from J, leaving 6 bases between. Per germline, CDR1 MDHEN and CDR2 SYDVKM. This CDR3 is CASSFSASGANVLTF. The DNA of the CDR3 is TGTGCCAGCAGTTTTTCGGCCTCTGGGGCCAACGTCCTGACTTTC.

The genes are TRBV2 and TRBJ2-5; D unresolved. Per the germline V gene, CDR1 is SNHLY and CDR2 is FYNNEI. This CDR3 spans 13 amino acids. V was shortened by 5 bases and J by 4 bases, with 11 bases between the two germline ends. As DNA, the CDR3 is TGTGCCAGCAGTTTAGAACGGAGAGAGACCCAGTACTTC. Its translation is CASSLERRETQYF.

The CDR3 DNA reads TGTGCCAGCAGTATTCAGGGGGCGGGATATGGCTACACCTTC. This encodes CASSIQGAGYGYTF. This sequence joins TRBV28 and TRBJ1-2; TRBD1 matches at 8 bases. Germline-derived CDR1 and CDR2 are MDHEN and SYDVKM. The CDR3 sequence is 14 residues long. Germline trimming cut 5 bases from V and 5 bases from J; bases unmatched to any gene: 7.

This rearrangement joins TRBV7-9 to TRBJ2-3; a weak D match, TRBD2 (5 bases). This CDR3 has 16 amino acids. CDR1 SEHNR and CDR2 FQNEAQ come from the germline V gene (reference sequence). Trimming cost V 5 bases and J 1 base, with 16 bases left between them. CDR3 in amino acids: CASSPFGRRGTDTQYF. CDR3 nucleotides: TGTGCCAGCAGCCCTTTCGGTAGGCGGGGCACAGATACGCAGTATTTT.

The chain is built from TRBV6-6 and TRBJ2-5, with TRBD2 as a possible D gene (5 bases). The V gene's germline CDR1 is MNHNY and CDR2 SVGAGI (reference sequence). The CDR3 is 14 amino acids. Trimming shortened V by 6 bases and J by 2 bases, and 13 bases separated the two germline ends. CDR3 region: CASRPGIRQETQYF. In DNA form, the CDR3 reads TGTGCCAGCAGGCCGGGAATTCGGCAAGAGACCCAGTACTTC.

The gene calls are TRBV15 and TRBJ2-6; D unclear. This CDR3 region has 17 residues. Per the germline V gene, CDR1 is LNHNV and CDR2 is YYDKDF (reference sequence). V lost 0 bases, J lost 3 bases, and 12 bases lay in between. The DNA of the CDR3 is TGTGCCACCAGCAGAGAATACGGTTCGGTTGGGGCCAACGTCCTGACTTTC. Its protein is CATSREYGSVGANVLTF.

The V and J genes are TRBV2 and TRBJ2-1, with D perhaps matching TRBD1 (6 bases). CDR1 SNHLY and CDR2 FYNNEI come from the germline V gene. Trimming stripped 10 bases from V and 8 bases from J, with 15 bases between. The CDR3 covers 12 residues. CDR3 DNA sequence: TGTGCCAAAGGGGGTGCTACCGATGAGCAGTTCTTC. Encoded protein: CAKGGATDEQFF.

V usage is TRBV28 and J usage is TRBJ1-1; D is unclear. Deletions cut 10 bases from V and 10 bases from J, with 16 bases between. This CDR3 spans 11 amino acids. In germline, CDR1 is MDHEN, CDR2 SYDVKM. This CDR3 is CAILSAGRAFF. The CDR3 nucleotides are TGTGCCATTCTTTCAGCGGGTCGAGCTTTCTTT.

This clone appeared a few times. The rearrangement uses TRBV27 and TRBJ1-4; weak D call: TRBD1 (5 bases). V lost 6 bases, J lost 7 bases, and 12 bases lay in between. The germline V gene has CDR1 MNHEY and CDR2 SMNVEV (reference sequence). The CDR3 is 13 amino acids. DNA of the CDR3: TGTGCCAGCAGCCTTCCTAGGGGTGAAAAACTGTTTTTT. Amino acid sequence: CASSLPRGEKLFF.

J is TRBJ2-7 and V is TRBV28; 12 bases are a match to TRBD2. The germline V gene encodes CDR1 MDHEN and CDR2 SYDVKM. V shed 5 bases and J 4 bases; nucleotides not matched to a gene: 6. The CDR3 covers 15 residues. In DNA, the CDR3 is TGTGCCAGCAGTACCCCTAGCGGGAGGGCTTACGAGCAGTACTTC. This encodes CASSTPSGRAYEQYF.

The chain joins TRBV28 to TRBJ2-6; 9 nucleotides line up with TRBD2. Trimming took 1 base from V and 1 from J; bases not matched to a gene: 11. Germline V gene sequence: CDR1 MDHEN, CDR2 SYDVKM. The CDR3 contains 20 residues. CDR3 sequence reads: CASSLFLGTSYPSGANVLTF. CDR3 DNA: TGTGCCAGCAGTTTATTCCTAGGGACTAGCTACCCATCTGGGGCCAACGTCCTGACTTTC.

The gene calls are TRBV19 and TRBJ1-2; 9 nucleotides match TRBD1. CDR1 and CDR2 from the germline V gene are LNHDA and SQIVND (reference sequence). The CDR3 loop spans 14 amino acids. The V and J ends lost 6 bases and 7 bases, in that order; junction bases with no gene match: 9. The CDR3 DNA follows: TGTGCCAGTAGCACGGACAGGGGCCGCCGTGGCTACACCTTC. Protein: CASSTDRGRRGYTF.